These 4 T cell receptor beta chains were sequenced from one sample in a study of radiotherapy plus CTLA-4 blockade in lung cancer. The table came from immunoSEQ multiplex PCR; TCRdb's copy has only in-frame clones and leaves some out. The data hold tens of thousands of clones, with approximately 84% observed a single time. Sequenced material: peripheral blood, taken from a patient treated with radiotherapy plus ipilimumab. These receptors were obtained from a human donor with non-small cell lung cancer whose response to radiotherapy plus ipilimumab could not be evaluated.

The chain recombines TRBV4-3 with TRBJ2-4; D perhaps matches TRBD2 (5 bases). The germline V gene encodes CDR1 LGHNA and CDR2 YSLEER. Between the trimmed V and J ends, which lost 0 bases and 1 base, there was a span of 10 bases. The CDR3 loop spans 16 amino acids. This CDR3 is CASSQEGRTAKNIQYF. CDR3 DNA sequence: TGCGCCAGCAGCCAAGAAGGCCGGACTGCCAAAAACATTCAGTACTTC.

The rearrangement uses TRBV10-3 and TRBJ2-2, with D perhaps matching TRBD2 (7 bases). CDR3 length equals 14 residues. The V end lost 6 bases, the J end lost 4 bases, and 12 bases lay between the germline ends. Germline values: CDR1 ENHRY, CDR2 SYGVKD. The CDR3 sequence: CAIRGGGSTGELFF. As DNA, the CDR3 is TGTGCCATCAGAGGGGGAGGGAGCACCGGGGAGCTGTTTTTT.

This chain's CDR3 is CASFRDTFTDTQYF. The CDR3 DNA is TGCGCCAGCTTCCGGGACACCTTCACAGATACGCAGTATTTT. The rearrangement joins TRBV5-1 to TRBJ2-3, with a tentative D call TRBD1 (6 bases). CDR1 and CDR2 (germline): SGHRS, YFSETQ. There are 14 residues in the CDR3. The ends were cut back, 7 bases at V and 2 bases at J, with 14 bases in the middle.

The V call is TRBV6-5, the J call TRBJ2-6; 7 bases fit TRBD1. Germline V gives CDR1 MNHEY, CDR2 SVGAGI. The CDR3 contains 15 residues. V lost 2 bases and J lost 3; bases outside the gene matches: 1. The CDR3 DNA sequence: TGTGCCAGCAGTTACAGGGGGCGTGGGGCCAACGTCCTGACTTTC. This codes for CASSYRGRGANVLTF.